A single sample gave rise to the 21 T cell receptor beta chains below, sequenced in a study of shared clonotypes between healthy human individuals. Naive CD8 cells, CD45RO-negative and positively selected for CCR7, excluded terminally differentiated effector memory CD45RA+ cells. The method was immunoSEQ multiplex PCR; TCRdb's version includes in-frame clones alone and lacks a portion of them. The sample records millions of clones, about 95% being singletons. Sequenced material: naive CD8+ T cells sorted from blood. These receptors all come from a young man in good health.

The chain employs TRBV6-5 and TRBJ2-7; TRBD2 is a possible D gene (6 bases). Germline V lookup: CDR1 MNHEY, CDR2 SVGAGI. Trimming left V 2 bases short and J 4 bases short, with 12 bases between. The CDR3 has 14 amino acids. In DNA, the CDR3 is TGTGCCAGCAGTTACGGGGACTTGGTTTACGAGCAGTACTTC. Encoded protein: CASSYGDLVYEQYF.

This clone was seen only once. This chain joins TRBV27 and TRBJ2-5; D assignment may be TRBD1 or TRBD2 (5 bases each). CDR1 and CDR2 (germline): MNHEY, SMNVEV (reference sequence). V lost 5 bases to trimming and J lost 2 bases, with 9 bases between them. This CDR3 contains 13 residues. CDR3 loop: CASSKGPQETQYF. The CDR3 DNA sequence: TGTGCCAGCAGTAAGGGACCGCAAGAGACCCAGTACTTC.

The chain has TRBV13 and TRBJ1-2; 7 bases are shared with TRBD1. J was trimmed by 2 bases and V by 6 bases; bases with no gene match: 6. Germline V gene sequence: CDR1 PRHDT, CDR2 FYEKMQ (reference sequence). The CDR3 runs 14 residues. The CDR3 nucleotides are TGTGCCAGCAGTCGACAGGGTTTCAACTATGGCTACACCTTC. Protein product: CASSRQGFNYGYTF.

This chain uses TRBV19 with TRBJ2-5; D could derive from TRBD1 or TRBD2 (5 bases each). The V end lost 2 bases, the J end lost 1 base, and 14 bases lay between the germline ends. In germline, CDR1 is LNHDA, CDR2 SQIVND (reference sequence). The CDR3 runs to 16 residues. CDR3 in amino acids: CASSILGTGSQETQYF. The DNA of the CDR3 is TGTGCCAGTAGTATACTGGGGACGGGGAGCCAAGAGACCCAGTACTTC.

The rearrangement links TRBV4-3 to TRBJ2-7; D not resolved. This CDR3 contains 16 residues. The germline CDR1 and CDR2 sequences are LGHNA and YSLEER. V dropped 1 base and J dropped 4 bases, with 17 bases sitting between them. CDR3 region: CASSQAILTGRYEQYF. The CDR3 coding sequence is TGCGCCAGCAGCCAAGCCATCTTAACGGGTCGGTACGAGCAGTACTTC.

The V gene is TRBV19, the J gene TRBJ2-1; TRBD2 matches 9 bases. CDR1 is LNHDA and CDR2 is SQIVND in the germline V gene (reference sequence). The V gene end was trimmed by 6 bases and the J gene end by 5 bases; junction bases not matched to a gene: 14. The CDR3 length is 17 residues. The CDR3 spells CASRTSERTSVDNEQFF. In nucleotides, the CDR3 is TGTGCCAGTAGAACGTCAGAGCGGACTAGCGTAGACAATGAGCAGTTCTTC.

The chain couples TRBV5-4 to TRBJ2-7; 8 bases line up with TRBD2. This CDR3 contains 16 residues. V shed 3 bases and J 6 bases; nucleotides not matched to a gene: 14. CDR1 is SGHNT, CDR2 YYREEE, per germline (reference sequence). CDR3: CASSSIAGTPPGEQYF. The CDR3 DNA reads as TGTGCCAGCAGCTCGATAGCGGGAACTCCACCGGGCGAGCAGTACTTC.

V usage is TRBV6-6 and J usage is TRBJ1-3; D might be TRBD1 (5 bases). The CDR3 runs to 15 residues. V was shortened by 6 bases and J by 0 bases, with 12 bases between the two germline ends. CDR1 MNHNY and CDR2 SVGAGI come from the germline V gene (reference sequence). The CDR3 coding sequence is TGTGCCAGCAGCCCCGACGGGACCTCTGGAAACACCATATATTTT. Amino acids: CASSPDGTSGNTIYF.

This clone was detected once. The limits of the CDR3 on the DNA are not certain, so only TCRdb's listed CDR3 is given. This chain links TRBV7-9 with TRBJ2-5; the table's TRBD2 call for D was not verified on the DNA. Both ends counted, the CDR3 spans 17 residues. The germline gives CDR1 SEHNR, CDR2 FQNEAQ (reference sequence). CDR3 sequence reads: CASSLSVLGDQQETQYF.

This clone was seen once. The chain couples TRBV13 to TRBJ1-2; D call uncertain. Germline lookup yields CDR1 PRHDT and CDR2 FYEKMQ (reference sequence). The CDR3 length is 13 residues. V gave up 5 bases and J gave up 7 bases, with 14 bases separating them. The CDR3 nucleotides read TGTGCCAGCAGCCCGGCCCGCGGCCCTGGCTACACCTTC. Its protein is CASSPARGPGYTF.

The V and J genes are TRBV7-8 and TRBJ1-2; TRBD1 matches 8 bases. Losses at the gene ends were 5 bases for V and 8 bases for J; bases not matched to a gene: 10. This CDR3 comprises 14 residues. Germline V gene sequence: CDR1 SGHVS, CDR2 FQNEAQ. The DNA of the CDR3 is TGTGCCAGCAGCCAAGGACAGGGCGGCCGGGGCTACACCTTC. Amino acid sequence: CASSQGQGGRGYTF.

V usage is TRBV7-9 and J usage is TRBJ1-3; 8 nucleotides align to TRBD1. CDR1 is SEHNR, CDR2 FQNEAQ, per germline (reference sequence). The CDR3 is made up of 15 amino acids. V gave up 6 bases and J gave up 4 bases; unmatched junction bases: 8. CDR3 bases: TGTGCCAGCAGTTTTTTGACAGGGGCCGGAAACACCATATATTTT. This gives the protein CASSFLTGAGNTIYF.

This chain uses TRBV6-5 with TRBJ1-5, with D unresolved. Trimming cost V 6 bases and J 3 bases, with 6 bases left between them. The CDR3 has 12 amino acids. The germline V gene encodes CDR1 MNHEY and CDR2 SVGAGI. CDR3 nucleotides: TGTGCCAGCAGCCCTCCCAATCAGCCCCAGCATTTT. Protein sequence: CASSPPNQPQHF.

The rearrangement links TRBV4-1 to TRBJ1-6, with D perhaps TRBD1 (6 bases). Germline V gene lookup returns CDR1 MGHRA and CDR2 YSYEKL. The CDR3 is made up of 14 amino acids. Between the trimmed V and J ends, which lost 7 bases and 7 bases, there was a span of 14 bases. CDR3 region: CASTPGQVNSPLHF. CDR3 in DNA: TGCGCCAGCACCCCGGGACAAGTGAATTCACCCCTCCACTTT.

V gene TRBV6-5 combines with J gene TRBJ2-1; 9 bases align to TRBD2. This CDR3 spans 16 amino acids. The V segment lost 0 bases and the J segment 4 bases; nucleotides outside the gene matches: 4. The germline V gene encodes CDR1 MNHEY and CDR2 SVGAGI. The CDR3 region is CASSYSNLAGYNEQFF. For the CDR3, the DNA is TGTGCCAGCAGTTACTCGAACCTAGCGGGGTACAATGAGCAGTTCTTC.

This clone was seen just once. The chain employs TRBV27 and TRBJ1-5; perhaps TRBD1 as D (5 bases). V was cut by 6 bases and J by 7 bases, with 16 bases left in between. The length of the CDR3 is 14 residues. CDR1 is MNHEY, CDR2 SMNVEV, per germline (reference sequence). The DNA for the CDR3 is TGTGCCAGCAGGATACAGGCTTCTGGGCAGCCCCAGCATTTT. Translation: CASRIQASGQPQHF.

With respect to this clone: Other DNA sequences in this sample translate to the same CDR3. The genes are TRBV28 and TRBJ2-1; D not certain. The CDR3 contains 12 residues. The germline gives CDR1 MDHEN, CDR2 SYDVKM. Trimming took off 6 bases at V and 2 bases at J, with 5 bases between the two ends. The CDR3 DNA follows: TGTGCCAGCAGCCACACCTACAATGAGCAGTTCTTC. This codes for CASSHTYNEQFF.

This clone has just a few counts. The V call is TRBV7-9, the J call TRBJ2-7; tentative D call: TRBD1 (6 bases). In germline, CDR1 is SEHNR, CDR2 FQNEAQ (reference sequence). This CDR3 contains 12 residues. V lost 4 bases and J lost 2, with 6 bases in between. The CDR3 DNA follows: TGTGCCAGCAGCTGGACAGCCTACGAGCAGTACTTC. Its translation: CASSWTAYEQYF.

A remark on this clone: This same CDR3 is encoded by further DNA sequences in the sample. The chain uses TRBV25-1 and TRBJ2-7; D may match TRBD1 or TRBD2 (5 bases each). CDR1 and CDR2 from the germline V gene are MGHDK and SYGVNS. V shed 2 bases and J shed 2 bases, with 10 bases lying between them. CDR3 length: 14 residues. The CDR3 DNA reads as TGTGCCAGCAGTGAAGGTCAGGGAGCCTACGAGCAGTACTTC. Its translation is CASSEGQGAYEQYF.

The J gene is TRBJ2-3, the V gene TRBV2; D is ambiguous. The ends were cut back, 3 bases at V and 0 bases at J, with 19 bases in the middle. Germline loops: CDR1 SNHLY, CDR2 FYNNEI. The CDR3 runs to 18 residues. The DNA for the CDR3 is TGTGCCAGCAGTGACCCGGACGCAGAAACCTTTAGCACAGATACGCAGTATTTT. Protein: CASSDPDAETFSTDTQYF.

The V and J genes are TRBV7-8 and TRBJ1-2, with 7 bases identical to TRBD1. V shed 4 bases and J 7 bases; nucleotides not matched to a gene: 15. From germline, CDR1 is SGHVS and CDR2 FQNEAQ. The CDR3 has 16 amino acids. CDR3 sequence: CASSSPGQGGVFGYTF. In DNA, the CDR3 is TGTGCCAGCAGCTCGCCGGGGCAAGGGGGCGTTTTTGGCTACACCTTC.